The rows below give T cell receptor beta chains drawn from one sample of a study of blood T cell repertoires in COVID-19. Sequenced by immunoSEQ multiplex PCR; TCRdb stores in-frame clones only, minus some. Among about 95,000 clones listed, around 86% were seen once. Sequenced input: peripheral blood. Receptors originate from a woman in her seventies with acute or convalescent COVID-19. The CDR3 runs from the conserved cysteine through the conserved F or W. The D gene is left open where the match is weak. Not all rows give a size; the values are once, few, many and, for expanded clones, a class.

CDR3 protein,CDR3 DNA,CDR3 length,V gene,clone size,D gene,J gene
CASGPGLAFNEQFF,TGTGCCAGCGGGCCGGGACTAGCGTTCAATGAGCAGTTCTTC,14,TRBV11-2,.,TRBD2,TRBJ2-1
CASSPGRSNTGELFF,TGTGCCAGCTCACCGGGCAGGTCGAACACCGGGGAGCTGTTTTTT,15,TRBV18,.,.,TRBJ2-2
CASKQGAWANEQFF,TGTGCCAGCAAACAGGGGGCCTGGGCCAATGAGCAGTTCTTC,14,TRBV6-4,.,TRBD1,TRBJ2-1
CASSEDPGGNYGYTF,TGTGCCAGCAGTGAAGACCCAGGGGGAAACTATGGCTACACCTTC,15,TRBV6-1,.,TRBD1,TRBJ1-2
CASSQGLRQPQHF,TGTGCCAGCAGTCAGGGGTTACGACAGCCCCAGCATTTT,13,TRBV12-3/TRBV12-4,.,.,TRBJ1-5
CASSPGGGGPLHRELFF,TGTGCCAGCAGCCCTGGGGGCGGGGGGCCACTCCACCGGGAGCTGTTTTTT,17,TRBV5-4,.,TRBD2,TRBJ2-2
CASRPRVAGASDTQYF,TGTGCCAGCAGACCACGGGTAGCGGGAGCTTCAGATACGCAGTATTTT,16,TRBV27,.,TRBD2,TRBJ2-3
CASSKGQGRGQPQHF,TGTGCCAGCAGCAAAGGACAGGGAAGAGGACAGCCCCAGCATTTT,15,TRBV3-1/TRBV3-2,.,TRBD1,TRBJ1-5
CASSTPYGEAFF,TGTGCCAGCAGTACCCCCTACGGTGAAGCTTTCTTT,12,TRBV2,.,.,TRBJ1-1
CASSPGGSGETQYF,TGTGCCAGCAGTCCGGGCGGGAGCGGTGAGACCCAGTACTTC,14,TRBV9,.,TRBD2,TRBJ2-5
CASRPGSGNTIYF,TGTGCCAGCAGGCCAGGTTCTGGAAACACCATATATTTT,13,TRBV12-3/TRBV12-4,.,.,TRBJ1-3
CASTTSRGRILGELFF,TGTGCCAGCACCACTTCCCGGGGTAGGATATTGGGGGAGCTGTTTTTT,16,TRBV27,.,.,TRBJ2-2
CASSLIGLAKETQYF,TGCGCCAGCAGCCTGATAGGACTAGCGAAAGAGACCCAGTACTTC,15,TRBV4-1,.,TRBD2,TRBJ2-5
CASRSNQPQHF,TGTGCCAGCCGGAGCAATCAGCCCCAGCATTTT,11,TRBV6-5,.,.,TRBJ1-5
CASKRDPGGAGELFF,TGTGCCAGCAAGAGGGACCCCGGCGGGGCCGGGGAGCTGTTTTTT,15,TRBV6-4,.,.,TRBJ2-2
CASSPSTGNPSNQPQHF,TGTGCCAGCTCACCGTCCACAGGGAATCCGAGCAATCAGCCCCAGCATTTT,17,TRBV18,.,.,TRBJ1-5
CASSPTAGAGEQYF,TGTGCCAGCAGTCCAACCGCGGGAGCCGGAGAGCAGTACTTC,14,TRBV11-2,once,TRBD2,TRBJ2-7
CAISAGGTNEKLFF,TGTGCCATCAGTGCGGGGGGGACTAATGAAAAACTGTTTTTT,14,TRBV10-3,.,.,TRBJ1-4
CASSTSGVRQPQHF,TGTGCCAGCAGTACATCAGGGGTACGACAGCCCCAGCATTTT,14,TRBV21-1,.,.,TRBJ1-5
CASSSLLTGTTYTEAFF,TGTGCCAGCAGCTCCCTTCTAACCGGGACAACTTACACTGAAGCTTTCTTT,17,TRBV7-8,.,.,TRBJ1-1
CASSIGRGTAEETQYF,TGTGCCAGTAGTATAGGACGAGGGACAGCTGAAGAGACCCAGTACTTC,16,TRBV19,.,TRBD1,TRBJ2-5
CASSPHFSSEAFF,TGTGCCAGCAGCCCACATTTCTCTTCTGAAGCTTTCTTT,13,TRBV3-1/TRBV3-2,once,.,TRBJ1-1
CAWSGLAVRNIQYF,TGTGCCTGGAGTGGGCTAGCCGTTCGGAACATTCAGTACTTC,14,TRBV30,.,.,TRBJ2-4
CASSYTDRAGNTIYF,TGTGCCAGCAGTTATACGGACAGGGCTGGAAACACCATATATTTT,15,TRBV6-5,.,TRBD1,TRBJ1-3
CASSDDPSSYNEQFF,TGTGCCAGCAGTGACGATCCTAGCTCCTACAATGAGCAGTTCTTC,15,TRBV6-1,.,.,TRBJ2-1
CASSIVRERGYTF,TGTGCCAGCAGTATCGTCAGGGAACGTGGCTACACCTTC,13,TRBV6-2/TRBV6-3,.,.,TRBJ1-2
CASSLSFGAGANVLTF,TGTGCCAGCAGTTTATCTTTTGGAGCCGGGGCCAACGTCCTGACTTTC,16,TRBV27,.,.,TRBJ2-6
CASSLRPPGQNNEQFF,TGTGCCAGCAGCCTTAGACCGCCGGGACAGAATAATGAGCAGTTCTTC,16,TRBV28,.,TRBD1,TRBJ2-1
CASSTGTSGGAWSYNEQFF,TGTGCCAGCAGCACCGGGACTAGCGGGGGGGCTTGGTCCTACAATGAGCAGTTCTTC,19,TRBV5-4,.,TRBD2,TRBJ2-1
CASSVRPNTEAFF,TGTGCCAGCAGCGTCAGGCCGAACACTGAAGCTTTCTTT,13,TRBV11-3,.,.,TRBJ1-1
CASSQIGGNSPLHF,TGTGCCAGCAGCCAAATAGGGGGCAATTCACCCCTCCACTTT,14,TRBV11-2,.,TRBD1,TRBJ1-6
CASSNRGGNEKLFF,TGTGCCAGCAGTAACAGGGGGGGTAATGAAAAACTGTTTTTT,14,TRBV27,.,TRBD1,TRBJ1-4
CASSLLAGTGELFF,TGCGCCAGCAGCTTGCTAGCGGGGACCGGGGAGCTGTTTTTT,14,TRBV5-1,.,TRBD2,TRBJ2-2
CATSRGQGPDTQYF,TGTGCCACCAGCAGAGGTCAGGGGCCAGATACGCAGTATTTT,14,TRBV15,.,.,TRBJ2-3
CASSYSGTSGNNEQFF,TGTGCCAGCAGTTACTCCGGGACTAGCGGGAACAATGAGCAGTTCTTC,16,TRBV11-3,.,TRBD2,TRBJ2-1
CASGGQAGELFF,TGTGCCAGCGGAGGACAGGCCGGGGAGCTGTTTTTT,12,TRBV7-9,.,TRBD1,TRBJ2-2
CASSQGLRGNEQFF,TGTGCCAGCAGCCAAGGCTTGCGGGGGAATGAGCAGTTCTTC,14,TRBV3-1/TRBV3-2,.,TRBD2,TRBJ2-1
CASSLAGGLDTGELFF,TGCGCCAGCAGCTTGGCCGGGGGGCTGGACACCGGGGAGCTGTTTTTT,16,TRBV5-1,.,.,TRBJ2-2
CASSLVGAIYGYTF,TGTGCCAGCAGCTTGGTGGGGGCGATCTATGGCTACACCTTC,14,TRBV5-4,.,.,TRBJ1-2
CASSPTGGPEQYF,TGTGCCAGCAGCCCTACAGGGGGCCCCGAGCAGTACTTC,13,TRBV2,.,TRBD1,TRBJ2-7
CASSLGEAEGEKLFF,TGTGCCAGCAGCTTAGGGGAGGCTGAGGGGGAAAAACTGTTTTTT,15,TRBV7-9,.,.,TRBJ1-4
CSASRGSETQYF,TGCAGTGCTAGTAGGGGTTCGGAGACCCAGTACTTC,12,TRBV20-1,.,.,TRBJ2-5
CASSITGVRGNEQFF,TGTGCCAGTAGTATAACAGGGGTTAGAGGCAATGAGCAGTTCTTC,15,TRBV19,once,TRBD1,TRBJ2-1
CASSLDGQLNSPLHF,TGCGCCAGCAGCTTGGATGGACAGCTTAATTCACCCCTCCACTTT,15,TRBV5-1,.,.,TRBJ1-6
CASRTSGSETQYF,TGTGCCAGCAGGACTAGCGGGTCTGAGACCCAGTACTTC,13,TRBV12-3/TRBV12-4,.,TRBD2,TRBJ2-5
CASSLWGGTPGEKLFF,TGTGCCAGCAGCCTGTGGGGGGGGACTCCCGGCGAAAAACTGTTTTTT,16,TRBV14,.,.,TRBJ1-4
CASSINTEAFF,TGTGCCAGCAGCATAAACACTGAAGCTTTCTTT,11,TRBV5-4,few,.,TRBJ1-1
CASSYEPGQEKTQYF,TGCGCCAGCAGTTACGAACCGGGACAGGAGAAGACCCAGTACTTC,15,TRBV5-1,.,TRBD1,TRBJ2-5
CASSPTGGNQPQHF,TGTGCCAGCTCACCAACGGGGGGCAATCAGCCCCAGCATTTT,14,TRBV18,.,.,TRBJ1-5